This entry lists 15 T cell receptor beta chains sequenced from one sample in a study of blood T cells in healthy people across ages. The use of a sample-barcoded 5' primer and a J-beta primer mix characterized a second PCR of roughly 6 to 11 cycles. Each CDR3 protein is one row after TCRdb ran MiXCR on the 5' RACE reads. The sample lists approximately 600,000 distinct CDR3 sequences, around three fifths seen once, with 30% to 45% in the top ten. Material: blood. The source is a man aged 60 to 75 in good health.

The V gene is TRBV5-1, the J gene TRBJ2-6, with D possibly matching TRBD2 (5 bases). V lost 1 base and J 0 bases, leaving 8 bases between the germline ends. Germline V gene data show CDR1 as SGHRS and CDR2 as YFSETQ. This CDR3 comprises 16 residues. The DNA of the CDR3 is TGCGCCAGCAGCTTGAAAGGGAGCTCTGGGGCCAACGTCCTGACTTTC. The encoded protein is CASSLKGSSGANVLTF.

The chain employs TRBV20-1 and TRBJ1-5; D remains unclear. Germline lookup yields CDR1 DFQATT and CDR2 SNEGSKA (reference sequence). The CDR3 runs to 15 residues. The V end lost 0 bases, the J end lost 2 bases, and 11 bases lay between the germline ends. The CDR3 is CSAREPGRGNQPQHF. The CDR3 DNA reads TGCAGTGCTAGAGAGCCAGGACGGGGCAATCAGCCCCAGCATTTT.

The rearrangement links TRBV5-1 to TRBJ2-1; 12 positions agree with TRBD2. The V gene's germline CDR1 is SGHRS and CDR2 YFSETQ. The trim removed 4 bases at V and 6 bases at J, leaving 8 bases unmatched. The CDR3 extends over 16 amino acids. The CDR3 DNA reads TGCGCCAGCAGCGTAACTAGCGGGGGGTCCCTCAATGAGCAGTTCTTC. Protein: CASSVTSGGSLNEQFF.

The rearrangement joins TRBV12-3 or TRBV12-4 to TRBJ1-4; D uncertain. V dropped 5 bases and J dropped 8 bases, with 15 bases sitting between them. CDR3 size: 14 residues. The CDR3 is CASSPVRAGEKLFF. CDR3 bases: TGTGCCAGCAGTCCCGTGAGGGCGGGGGAAAAACTGTTTTTT.

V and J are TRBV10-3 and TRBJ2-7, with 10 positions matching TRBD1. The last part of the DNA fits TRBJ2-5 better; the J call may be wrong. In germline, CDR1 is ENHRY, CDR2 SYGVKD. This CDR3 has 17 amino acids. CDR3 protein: CAISGRDRGPEGETQYF. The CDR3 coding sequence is TGTGCCATCAGTGGCCGGGACAGGGGCCCGGAGGGAGAGACCCAGTACTTC.

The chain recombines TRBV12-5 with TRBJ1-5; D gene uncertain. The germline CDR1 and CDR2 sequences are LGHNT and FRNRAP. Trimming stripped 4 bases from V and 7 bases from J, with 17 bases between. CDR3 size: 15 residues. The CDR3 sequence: CASGWAGVGEQPQHF. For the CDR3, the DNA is TGTGCTAGTGGTTGGGCCGGGGTTGGGGAGCAGCCCCAGCATTTT.

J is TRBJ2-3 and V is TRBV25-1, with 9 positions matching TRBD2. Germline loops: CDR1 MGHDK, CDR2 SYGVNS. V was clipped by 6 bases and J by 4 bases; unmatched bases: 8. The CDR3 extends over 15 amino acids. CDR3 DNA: TGTGCCAGCAGGGAGGGCGGCGGGGGGGCAGATACGCAGTATTTT. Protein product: CASREGGGGADTQYF. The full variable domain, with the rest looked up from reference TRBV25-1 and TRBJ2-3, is EADIYQTPRYLVIGTGKKITLECSQTMGHDKMYWYQQDPGMELHLIHYSYGVNSTEKGDLSSESTVSRIRTEHFPLTLESARPSHTSQYLCASREGGGGADTQYFGPGTRLTVL.

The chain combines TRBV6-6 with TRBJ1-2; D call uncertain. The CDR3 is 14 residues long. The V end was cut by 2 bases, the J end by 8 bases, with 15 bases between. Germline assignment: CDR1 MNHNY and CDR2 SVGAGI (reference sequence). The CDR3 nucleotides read TGTGCCAGCAGTTACCCCCAGCCACGAGGGGGCTACACCTTC. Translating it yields CASSYPQPRGGYTF.

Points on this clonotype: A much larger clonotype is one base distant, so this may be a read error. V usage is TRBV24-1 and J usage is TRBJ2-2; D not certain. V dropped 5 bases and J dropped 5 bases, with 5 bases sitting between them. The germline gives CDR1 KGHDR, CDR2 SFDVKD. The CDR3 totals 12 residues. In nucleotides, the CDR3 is TGTGCCACCAGTGTGGGGACCGGGGAGCTGTTTTTT. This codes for CATSVGTGELFF.

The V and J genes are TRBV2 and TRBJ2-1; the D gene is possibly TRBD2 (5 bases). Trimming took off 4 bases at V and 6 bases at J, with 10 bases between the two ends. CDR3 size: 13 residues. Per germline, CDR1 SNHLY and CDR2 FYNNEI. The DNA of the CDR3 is TGTGCCAGCAGTGGCATCGGGGTCAATGAGCAGTTCTTC. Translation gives CASSGIGVNEQFF. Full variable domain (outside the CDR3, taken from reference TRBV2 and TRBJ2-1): EPEVTQTPSHQVTQMGQEVILRCVPISNHLYFYWYRQILGQKVEFLVSFYNNEISEKSEIFDDQFSVERPDGSNFTLKIRSTKLEDSAMYFCASSGIGVNEQFFGPGTRLTVL.

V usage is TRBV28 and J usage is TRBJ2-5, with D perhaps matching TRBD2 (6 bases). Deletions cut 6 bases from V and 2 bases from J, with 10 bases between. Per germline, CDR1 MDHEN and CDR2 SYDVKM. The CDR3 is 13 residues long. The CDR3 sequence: CASRPGTQETQYF. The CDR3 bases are TGTGCCAGCAGGCCCGGGACTCAAGAGACCCAGTACTTC. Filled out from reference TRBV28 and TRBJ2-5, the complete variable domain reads DVKVTQSSRYLVKRTGEKVFLECVQDMDHENMFWYRQDPGLGLRLIYFSYDVKMKEKGDIPEGYSVSREKKERFSLILESASTNQTSMYLCASRPGTQETQYFGPGTRLLVL.

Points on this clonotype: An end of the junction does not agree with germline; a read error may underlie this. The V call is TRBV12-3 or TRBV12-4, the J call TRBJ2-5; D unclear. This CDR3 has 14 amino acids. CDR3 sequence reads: CASNTRGHQGTQYF. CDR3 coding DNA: TGTGCCAGCAACACGAGAGGCCACCAAGGGACCCAGTACTTC.

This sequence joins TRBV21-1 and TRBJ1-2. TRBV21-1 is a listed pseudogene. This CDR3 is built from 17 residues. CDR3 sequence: CASSKGFTVLPNYGYTF. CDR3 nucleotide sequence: TGTGCCAGCAGCAAAGGGTTCACGGTTCTCCCTAACTATGGCTACACCTTC.

The CDR3 DNA reads TGTGCCAGCAGTAGAGGGACTAGCGGGGGGGAGCAGTACTTC. Translating gives CASSRGTSGGEQYF. The chain recombines TRBV6-5 with TRBJ2-7; TRBD2 aligns across 15 bases. In germline, CDR1 is MNHEY, CDR2 SVGAGI. J was trimmed by 7 bases and V by 5 bases; bases with no gene match: 3. The CDR3 is made up of 14 amino acids.

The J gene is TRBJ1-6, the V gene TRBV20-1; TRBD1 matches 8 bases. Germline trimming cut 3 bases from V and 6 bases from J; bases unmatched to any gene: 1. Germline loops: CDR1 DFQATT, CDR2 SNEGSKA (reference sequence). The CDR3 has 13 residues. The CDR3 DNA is TGCAGTGCTAGTGACAGGGGTAATTCACCCCTCCACTTT. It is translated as CSASDRGNSPLHF.